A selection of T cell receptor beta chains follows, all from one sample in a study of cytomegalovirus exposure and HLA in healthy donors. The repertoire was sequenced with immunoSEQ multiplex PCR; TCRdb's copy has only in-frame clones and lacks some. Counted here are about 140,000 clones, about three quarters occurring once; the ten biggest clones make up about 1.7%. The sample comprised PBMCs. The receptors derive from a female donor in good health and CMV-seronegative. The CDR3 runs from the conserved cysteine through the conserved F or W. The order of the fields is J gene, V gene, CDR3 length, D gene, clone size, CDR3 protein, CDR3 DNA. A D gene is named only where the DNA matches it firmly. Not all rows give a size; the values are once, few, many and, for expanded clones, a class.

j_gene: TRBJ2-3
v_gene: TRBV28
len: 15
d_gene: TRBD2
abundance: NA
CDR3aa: CASISSGTSTDTQYF
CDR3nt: TGTGCCAGCATCAGTAGCGGGACTAGCACAGATACGCAGTATTTT

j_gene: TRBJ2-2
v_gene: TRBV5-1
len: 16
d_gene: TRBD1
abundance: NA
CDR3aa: CASSLFTGGNTGELFF
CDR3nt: TGCGCCAGCAGCTTGTTTACAGGGGGTAACACCGGGGAGCTGTTTTTT

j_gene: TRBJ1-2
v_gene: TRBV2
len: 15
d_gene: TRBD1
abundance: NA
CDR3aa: CASQLSDRVGYGYTF
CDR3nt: TGTGCCAGCCAATTGTCTGACAGGGTTGGCTATGGCTACACCTTC

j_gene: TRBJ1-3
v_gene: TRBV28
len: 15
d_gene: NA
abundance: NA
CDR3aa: CASSFSPQSGNTIYF
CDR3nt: TGTGCCAGCAGTTTTTCCCCGCAGTCTGGAAACACCATATATTTT

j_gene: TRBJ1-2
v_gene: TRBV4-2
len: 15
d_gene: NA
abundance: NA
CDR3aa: CASSQEGQSGFGYTF
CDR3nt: TGTGCCAGCAGCCAAGAGGGGCAGTCTGGCTTTGGCTACACCTTC

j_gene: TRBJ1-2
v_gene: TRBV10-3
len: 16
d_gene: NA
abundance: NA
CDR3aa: CATQWEIGTPNYGYTF
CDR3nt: TGTGCCACCCAATGGGAGATCGGGACACCTAACTATGGCTACACCTTC

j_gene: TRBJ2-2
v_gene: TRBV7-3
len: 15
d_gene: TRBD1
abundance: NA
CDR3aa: CASSSARQGVGELFF
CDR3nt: TGTGCCAGCAGCTCGGCCAGACAGGGGGTCGGGGAGCTGTTTTTT

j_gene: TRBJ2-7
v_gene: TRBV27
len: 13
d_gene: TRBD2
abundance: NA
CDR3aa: CASAGTSLHEQYF
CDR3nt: TGTGCCAGTGCCGGGACTAGTCTCCACGAGCAGTACTTC

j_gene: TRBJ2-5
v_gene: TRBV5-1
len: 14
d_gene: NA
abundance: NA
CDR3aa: CASSYAGGAETQYF
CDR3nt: TGCGCCAGCAGTTACGCCGGAGGGGCCGAGACCCAGTACTTC

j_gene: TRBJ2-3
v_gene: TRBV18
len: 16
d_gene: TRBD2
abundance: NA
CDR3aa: CASSPPSTSGTDTQYF
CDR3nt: TGTGCCAGCTCACCACCATCGACTAGCGGCACAGATACGCAGTATTTT

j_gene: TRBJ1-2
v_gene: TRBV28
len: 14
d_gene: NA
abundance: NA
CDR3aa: CASSSANSAYGYTF
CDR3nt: TGTGCCAGCAGTTCCGCCAACAGTGCCTATGGCTACACCTTC

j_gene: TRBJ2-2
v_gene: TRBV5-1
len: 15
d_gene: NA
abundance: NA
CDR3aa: CASSFEASNTGELFF
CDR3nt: TGCGCCAGCAGCTTTGAGGCATCGAACACCGGGGAGCTGTTTTTT

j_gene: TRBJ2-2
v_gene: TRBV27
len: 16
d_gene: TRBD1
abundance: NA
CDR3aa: CASSFVGQGGTGELFF
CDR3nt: TGTGCCAGCAGTTTCGTAGGACAGGGGGGGACCGGGGAGCTGTTTTTT

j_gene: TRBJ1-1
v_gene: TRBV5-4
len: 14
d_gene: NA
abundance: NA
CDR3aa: CASSPRGGQGEAFF
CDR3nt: TGTGCCAGCAGCCCGCGGGGGGGGCAGGGTGAAGCTTTCTTT

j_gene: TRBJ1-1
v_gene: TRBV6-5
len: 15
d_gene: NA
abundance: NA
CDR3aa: CASSYRPGPNTEAFF
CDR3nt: TGTGCCAGCAGTTACCGGCCAGGTCCGAACACTGAAGCTTTCTTT

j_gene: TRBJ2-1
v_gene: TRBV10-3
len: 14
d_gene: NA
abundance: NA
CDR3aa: CAISESTAYNEQFF
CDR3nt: TGTGCCATCAGTGAGTCTACAGCTTACAATGAGCAGTTCTTC

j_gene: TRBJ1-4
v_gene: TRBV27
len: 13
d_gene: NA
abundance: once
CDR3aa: CASSSGGYEKLFF
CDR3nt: TGTGCCAGCAGTTCAGGAGGATACGAAAAACTGTTTTTT

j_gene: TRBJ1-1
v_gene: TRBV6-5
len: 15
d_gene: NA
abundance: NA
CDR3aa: CASSYTTGPHTEAFF
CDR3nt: TGTGCCAGCAGTTACACGACAGGTCCTCACACTGAAGCTTTCTTT

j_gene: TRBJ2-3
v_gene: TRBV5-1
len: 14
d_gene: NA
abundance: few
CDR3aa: CASSLNPGTDTQYF
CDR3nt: TGCGCCAGCAGCTTGAATCCGGGGACAGATACGCAGTATTTT

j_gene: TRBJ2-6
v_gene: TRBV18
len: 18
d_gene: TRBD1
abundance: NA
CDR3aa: CASSPLGQGSSGANVLTF
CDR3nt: TGTGCCAGCTCACCCCTAGGACAGGGAAGCTCTGGGGCCAACGTCCTGACTTTC

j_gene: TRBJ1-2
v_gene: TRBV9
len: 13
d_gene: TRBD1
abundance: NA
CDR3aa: CASGGQGYYGYTF
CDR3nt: TGTGCCAGCGGAGGACAGGGGTACTATGGCTACACCTTC

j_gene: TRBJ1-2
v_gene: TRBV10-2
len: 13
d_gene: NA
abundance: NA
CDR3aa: CASSEVGREGYTF
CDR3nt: TGCGCCAGCAGTGAAGTCGGGAGGGAAGGCTACACCTTC

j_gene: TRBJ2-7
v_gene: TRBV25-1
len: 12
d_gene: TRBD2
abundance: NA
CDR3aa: CASREGRYEQYF
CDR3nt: TGTGCCAGCCGGGAGGGCCGCTACGAGCAGTACTTC

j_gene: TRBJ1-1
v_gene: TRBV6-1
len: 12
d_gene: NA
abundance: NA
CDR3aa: CATQQELVEAFF
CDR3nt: TGTGCCACTCAACAGGAGCTAGTGGAAGCTTTCTTT

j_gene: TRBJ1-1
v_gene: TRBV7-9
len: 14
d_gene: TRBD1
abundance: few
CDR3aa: CASSLGQGSTEAFF
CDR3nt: TGTGCCAGCAGCCTCGGACAGGGCTCCACTGAAGCTTTCTTT

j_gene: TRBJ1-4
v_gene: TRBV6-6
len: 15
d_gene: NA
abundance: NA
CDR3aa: CASSYGGATNEKLFF
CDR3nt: TGTGCCAGCAGCTATGGAGGTGCAACTAATGAAAAACTGTTTTTT